This T cell receptor beta chain comes out of a study of circulating CD8 cells and anti-PD-1 response in melanoma. Study findings and constraints: Published repertoire comparisons used only baseline and M1 samples. Expanded sorted subsets were checked for tumor reactivity using peptides. Experiments were generally run without replicates.

TCR libraries were prepared from 15 ng of total RNA with the QIAseq Immune Repertoire TCR panel. Using its own MiXCR run on the reads, TCRdb lists one record per CDR3 protein. The profile shows around 730 distinct CDR3 sequences, roughly 7% of them singletons. This clonotype was seen a handful of times. The antigen is unknown. Four subsets defined by PD-1 and/or TIGIT were sorted from live CD3+CD8+TCRalphabeta+ cells. The CDR3 runs 16 residues. Germline loops: CDR1 SGHDT, CDR2 YYEEEE. V was clipped by 5 bases and J by 0 bases; unmatched bases: 10. Sequencing was performed on CD8+ T cells from PBMCs, taken at baseline or after one month of anti-PD-1 therapy (not recorded which). This receptor was taken from a human donor with melanoma. The gene calls are TRBV5-6 and TRBJ2-5; 7 positions agree with TRBD1. The CDR3 is CASSHRGHGYQETQYF. The CDR3 coding sequence is TGTGCCAGCAGTCATAGGGGGCACGGGTACCAAGAGACCCAGTACTTC.